This T cell receptor beta chain appears in the sequencing data of a study of T cells in Graves' hyperthyroidism and ophthalmopathy. The V segment lost 4 bases and the J segment 0 bases; nucleotides outside the gene matches: 10. Germline V CDR1 and CDR2: SGDLS, YYNGEE. The CDR3 has 17 amino acids. The table lists this clonotype with many counts. Its specificity is unknown. Exclusion followed for patients with uncontrolled infection, other autoimmune disease, pregnancy or lactation. Diagnosing involved the use of clinical symptoms, serum thyroxine and TRAb, thyroid ultrasound and orbital computed tomography. General observations from the study: Within blood appeared most thyroid clonotypes that had expanded above 0.001. The model forecast ophthalmopathy, anticipating it by a median around 6.5 months before onset.

RNA transcripts gave rise to amplified TCR beta CDR3 regions. With the HTBI primer set, the TCR CDR3 went through a first round of RT-PCR. TCRdb passed the multiplex PCR reads through MiXCR, listing each CDR3 protein once. The table lists 530,000 or so distinct CDR3 sequences, roughly 17% of them singletons, with around 17% in the top ten. The chain links TRBV9 to TRBJ2-5, with 9 bases matching TRBD2. This receptor was obtained from a woman between 18 and 29 years old with Graves' ophthalmopathy. The sequenced sample was blood. CDR3 in DNA: TGTGCCAGCAGCCCCGAAGCGGGGGGACTTTACCAAGAGACCCAGTACTTC. Protein sequence: CASSPEAGGLYQETQYF.